These T cell receptor beta chains were read from a single sample in a study of shared clonotypes between healthy human individuals. Here immunoSEQ multiplex PCR was the method, and the copy in TCRdb shows in-frame clones only, minus some. The profile shows over a million clones, approximately 80% of them singletons. The sample was memory CD4+ T cells from PBMCs. These receptors were obtained from a man aged 18 to 30 in good health. Some clones in this sample may be carry-over from other donors' samples. The CDR3 runs from the conserved cysteine through the conserved F or W. A D gene is named only where the DNA matches it firmly. The size of a clone is reported for some rows only, either as once, few or many, or as a class for expanded clones.

J | size | D | V | CDR3 | DNA
TRBJ2-2 | . | . | TRBV6-1 | CASSGQASNTGELFF | TGTGCCAGCAGTGGGCAGGCCTCGAACACCGGGGAGCTGTTTTTT
TRBJ1-1 | . | . | TRBV6-6 | CASSLTGGNTEAFF | TGTGCCAGCAGTCTGACAGGAGGGAACACTGAAGCTTTCTTT
TRBJ2-3 | . | TRBD2 | TRBV9 | CASSVDLSGRTDTQYF | TGTGCCAGCAGCGTAGATCTGAGCGGGAGAACAGATACGCAGTATTTT
TRBJ1-1 | few | . | TRBV5-1 | CASNIQGRSTEAFF | TGCGCCAGCAATATCCAGGGGAGAAGCACTGAAGCTTTCTTT
TRBJ1-5 | . | . | TRBV9 | CASSVGGLGQPQHF | TGTGCCAGCAGCGTAGGGGGATTGGGTCAGCCCCAGCATTTT
TRBJ2-1 | . | . | TRBV7-6 | CASSLVGPTVASEQFF | TGTGCCAGCAGCTTAGTGGGCCCTACGGTAGCTAGTGAGCAGTTCTTC
TRBJ1-5 | . | . | TRBV6-5 | CASSYGSSGQPQHF | TGTGCCAGCAGTTACGGCTCCTCCGGTCAGCCCCAGCATTTT
TRBJ2-1 | . | . | TRBV19 | CASRPQVVNEQFF | TGTGCCAGTAGGCCCCAAGTCGTCAATGAGCAGTTCTTC
TRBJ2-7 | . | . | TRBV15 | CATSRGGHTKAYEQYF | TGTGCCACCAGCAGAGGCGGACATACAAAGGCCTACGAGCAGTACTTC
TRBJ2-3 | many | TRBD2 | TRBV28 | CASSLAGVGTDTQYF | TGTGCCAGCAGTTTAGCGGGAGTTGGGACAGATACGCAGTATTTT
TRBJ2-1 | . | . | TRBV5-1 | CASSWTESSYNEQFF | TGCGCCAGCAGCTGGACAGAAAGCTCCTACAATGAGCAGTTCTTC
TRBJ1-5 | . | . | TRBV19 | CASSIPGPLEQPQHF | TGTGCCAGTAGTATCCCCGGGCCTTTGGAACAGCCCCAGCATTTT
TRBJ1-1 | . | TRBD1 | TRBV5-1 | CASSRGPNRGTEAFF | TGCGCCAGCAGCCGAGGGCCCAACAGGGGGACTGAAGCTTTCTTT
TRBJ1-4 | . | TRBD1 | TRBV4-3 | CASSQQTGRVEKLFF | TGCGCCAGCAGCCAACAGACAGGGCGGGTCGAAAAACTGTTTTTT
TRBJ1-1 | few | . | TRBV27 | CASSPNRGITEAFF | TGTGCCAGCAGTCCCAATCGGGGGATAACTGAAGCTTTCTTT
TRBJ1-2 | . | . | TRBV19 | CASSSARPGLYGYTF | TGTGCCAGTAGTTCTGCACGGCCGGGACTCTATGGCTACACCTTC
TRBJ1-2 | . | TRBD1 | TRBV9 | CASSVARGNYGYTF | TGTGCCAGCAGCGTAGCCAGGGGGAACTATGGCTACACCTTC
TRBJ2-5 | . | . | TRBV28 | CASSLRQGGETQYF | TGTGCCAGCAGTTTGAGGCAGGGTGGGGAGACCCAGTACTTC
TRBJ2-1 | . | . | TRBV4-2 | CASSQGGNEQFF | TGTGCCAGCAGCCAAGGGGGCAATGAGCAGTTCTTC
TRBJ2-3 | . | . | TRBV7-3 | CASSLIGSGNPTDTQYF | TGTGCCAGCAGCTTAATAGGTAGCGGTAACCCAACAGATACGCAGTATTTT
TRBJ1-3 | . | . | TRBV4-3 | CASSQEQGSSGNTIYF | TGCGCCAGCAGCCAAGAGCAGGGATCCTCTGGAAACACCATATATTTT
TRBJ1-1 | few | . | TRBV5-3 | CARSLRTKKNTEAFF | TGTGCCAGAAGCTTGAGGACAAAGAAGAACACTGAAGCTTTCTTT
TRBJ1-3 | . | . | TRBV10-1 | CATTDLSNTIYF | TGCGCCACTACCGACCTGTCAAACACCATATATTTT
TRBJ1-5 | few | . | TRBV28 | CASSLDSNQPQHF | TGTGCCAGCAGTTTAGATAGCAATCAGCCCCAGCATTTT
TRBJ2-7 | . | TRBD1 | TRBV15 | CATSRGGGQGYEQYF | TGTGCCACCAGCAGGGGGGGTGGACAGGGGTACGAGCAGTACTTC
TRBJ1-5 | once | . | TRBV6-1 | CASKGGWSNQPQHF | TGTGCCAGCAAGGGGGGATGGAGCAATCAGCCCCAGCATTTT
TRBJ2-7 | . | TRBD2 | TRBV7-3 | CASSFTSGYEQYF | TGTGCCAGCAGCTTCACTAGCGGCTACGAGCAGTACTTC
TRBJ2-7 | . | . | TRBV15 | CATSRDRGHEQYF | TGTGCCACCAGCAGAGATCGAGGGCACGAGCAGTACTTC
TRBJ1-5 | . | . | TRBV27 | CASSYNREGNQPQHF | TGTGCCAGCAGTTATAATAGGGAAGGCAATCAGCCCCAGCATTTT
TRBJ2-1 | . | . | TRBV6-5 | CASEPLGVANEQFF | TGTGCCAGCGAACCACTAGGAGTCGCCAATGAGCAGTTCTTC
TRBJ2-7 | . | TRBD2 | TRBV28 | CASSSLAGGPYEQYF | TGTGCCAGCAGCTCTTTAGCGGGAGGGCCCTACGAGCAGTACTTC
TRBJ2-2 | once | . | TRBV7-3 | CASSLFSGAGTGELFF | TGTGCCAGCAGCTTATTTTCAGGGGCGGGCACCGGGGAGCTGTTTTTT
TRBJ1-5 | . | TRBD1 | TRBV27 | CASSPGQGSSGSQPQHF | TGTGCCAGCAGTCCCGGACAGGGTAGCTCCGGTTCTCAGCCCCAGCATTTT
TRBJ2-1 | . | TRBD2 | TRBV11-2 | CASSLRAQTGLAGENEQFF | TGTGCCAGCAGCTTACGGGCACAAACGGGACTAGCGGGAGAGAATGAGCAGTTCTTC
TRBJ1-5 | . | TRBD1 | TRBV7-2 | CASSLDRQGAWPQHF | TGTGCCAGCAGCTTAGACCGACAGGGGGCATGGCCCCAGCATTTT
TRBJ2-7 | . | TRBD2 | TRBV9 | CASSSRSTSGTSSYEQYF | TGTGCCAGCAGCTCCCGTAGCACTAGCGGGACGAGCTCCTACGAGCAGTACTTC
TRBJ2-7 | . | . | TRBV6-6 | CASSPRTPETFF | TGTGCCAGCAGTCCCAGGACCCCCGAAACGTTCTTC
TRBJ2-3 | many | TRBD2 | TRBV28 | CASSPPTSGTSTDTQYF | TGTGCCAGCAGCCCACCGACTAGCGGGACTAGCACAGATACGCAGTATTTT
TRBJ2-3 | . | TRBD1 | TRBV5-1 | CASSTGTGGPDTQYF | TGCGCCAGCAGCACCGGGACAGGGGGCCCAGATACGCAGTATTTT
TRBJ2-1 | . | . | TRBV29-1 | CSAGTALGEFF | TGCAGCGCTGGGACTGCCCTAGGGGAGTTCTTC
TRBJ2-1 | . | . | TRBV5-4 | CASSWLAMGYNEQFF | TGTGCCAGCAGCTGGCTAGCGATGGGGTACAATGAGCAGTTCTTC
TRBJ2-3 | many | TRBD1 | TRBV11-3 | CASSFSQGSDTQYF | TGTGCCAGCAGCTTTTCACAGGGGTCAGATACGCAGTATTTT
TRBJ1-5 | . | . | TRBV15 | CATSREGSNQPQHF | TGTGCCACCAGCAGAGAAGGTAGCAATCAGCCCCAGCATTTT
TRBJ2-6 | once | . | TRBV15 | CATREAGYGANVLTF | TGTGCCACCCGTGAGGCAGGGTACGGGGCCAACGTCCTGACTTTC
TRBJ1-2 | . | TRBD1 | TRBV6-1 | CASRAGQGNYYGYTF | TGTGCCAGCAGGGCGGGACAGGGTAACTACTATGGCTACACCTTC
TRBJ2-7 | . | TRBD2 | TRBV18 | CASSPQRLAGLEQYF | TGTGCCAGCTCACCCCAACGGCTAGCGGGATTAGAGCAGTACTTC
TRBJ1-3 | . | . | TRBV27 | CASSLRWLAGNTIYF | TGTGCCAGCAGTTTACGATGGCTCGCTGGAAACACCATATATTTT
TRBJ2-5 | . | TRBD1 | TRBV6-1 | CASSGQGGEETQYF | TGTGCCAGCAGTGGACAGGGGGGAGAAGAGACCCAGTACTTC
TRBJ2-7 | . | TRBD1 | TRBV5-1 | CASSPFRGQGGGVRSGEQYF | TGCGCCAGCAGCCCGTTCCGTGGACAGGGTGGAGGGGTACGATCTGGCGAGCAGTACTTC
TRBJ2-7 | few | . | TRBV5-1 | CASSLGDAYEQYF | TGCGCCAGCAGCTTGGGGGACGCCTACGAGCAGTACTTC
TRBJ2-5 | few | . | TRBV29-1 | CSVGAGIGRETQYF | TGCAGCGTTGGGGCCGGGATTGGGCGAGAGACCCAGTACTTC
TRBJ2-1 | . | . | TRBV27 | CASSSARTDDEQFF | TGTGCCAGCAGTTCGGCGCGTACGGACGATGAGCAGTTCTTC
TRBJ2-3 | . | TRBD2 | TRBV7-9 | CASSLAWREGSTQYF | TGTGCCAGCAGCTTAGCTTGGAGGGAGGGGAGTACGCAGTATTTT
TRBJ2-3 | . | . | TRBV29-1 | CSVEIAASTDTQYF | TGCAGCGTTGAGATAGCGGCAAGCACAGATACGCAGTATTTT
TRBJ1-5 | once | . | TRBV12-5 | CASAFGGLLEPQHF | TGTGCTAGTGCCTTCGGGGGGCTTCTTGAGCCCCAGCATTTT
TRBJ1-2 | few | . | TRBV29-1 | CSVWRGGSYGYTF | TGCAGCGTTTGGCGGGGCGGAAGCTATGGCTACACCTTC
TRBJ2-1 | . | TRBD2 | TRBV10-3 | CAISSGLAGVSGNEQFF | TGTGCCATCAGCTCGGGACTAGCGGGAGTGTCGGGGAATGAGCAGTTCTTC